Listed below are T cell receptor beta chains from one sample, sequenced in a study of CD8+CD57+ T cells in acquired aplastic anemia. MiXCR, run by TCRdb on the reads, gives a single entry per CDR3 protein. Counted here are around 170,000 distinct CDR3 sequences, 63% occurring once; the ten biggest clones make up 45%. The sequencing input was sorted CD4+, CD8+, or CD8+CD57+ T cells (not recorded which) from PBMCs. The receptors come from a human donor in good health. Both conserved end residues are part of each CDR3. D genes are given only for firm matches. The size field is filled for only some rows; it gives once, few, many or a size class.

few TRBJ1-1 TRBV12-3/TRBV12-4 . CASSYRTEAFF TGTGCCAGCAGTTACCGCACTGAAGCTTTCTTT
. TRBJ2-2 TRBV7-9 . CASSHRPTNTGELSF TGTGCCAGCAGCCACAGGCCGACGAACACTGGGGAGCTGTCTTTT
. TRBJ2-7 TRBV7-9 . CASSLAPAPTGSYEQYF TGTGCCAGCAGCTTAGCCCCAGCCCCGACGGGATCCTACGAGCAGTACTTC
. TRBJ2-1 TRBV7-6 TRBD2 CASSLAGLAGNEQFF TGTGCCAGCAGCTTAGCAGGACTAGCGGGAAATGAGCAGTTCTTC
. TRBJ2-3 TRBV11-2 TRBD2 CASSFGGLAGLNLDTQYF TGTGCCAGCAGCTTTGGGGGACTAGCGGGACTTAATTTAGATACGCAGTATTTT
few TRBJ2-3 TRBV2 . CASNGGPDTQYF TGTGCCAGCAACGGGGGCCCAGATACGCAGTATTTT
. TRBJ1-4 TRBV6-4 . CASSDIRVHGEKLFF TGTGCCAGCAGTGACATCAGGGTTCATGGTGAAAAACTGTTTTTT
. TRBJ2-7 TRBV7-2 . CASSLEGGSLGEQYF TGTGCCAGCAGCTTAGAAGGTGGTTCCCTCGGCGAGCAGTACTTC
. TRBJ2-7 TRBV10-3 TRBD2 CAISESFDGGVYYEQYF TGTGCCATCAGTGAGTCTTTTGACGGGGGGGTTTACTACGAGCAGTACTTC
. TRBJ2-3 TRBV19 . CASSIRGGYPDTQYF TGTGCCAGTAGTATCCGGGGTGGGTACCCAGATACGCAGTATTTT
many TRBJ2-7 TRBV2 . CASGGFGREGNEQYF TGTGCCAGCGGGGGGTTCGGCCGCGAAGGCAACGAGCAGTACTTC
. TRBJ2-3 TRBV7-8 TRBD2 CASSYSGPGTQYF TGTGCCAGCAGCTATAGCGGGCCAGGGACCCAGTACTTT
. TRBJ2-7 TRBV7-3 TRBD1 CASSNRDRDYEQYF TGTGCCAGCAGCAACCGGGACAGGGATTACGAGCAGTACTTC
. TRBJ2-7 TRBV10-3 . CAIMYDRTYEQYF TGTGCCATCATGTATGACAGGACCTACGAGCAGTACTTC
. TRBJ2-2 TRBV29-1 . CSVISGELFF TGCAGCGTTATATCCGGGGAGCTGTTTTTT
few TRBJ2-5 TRBV12-3/TRBV12-4 . CASSLVLRTQYF TGTGCCAGCAGTTTAGTTCTCCGGACCCAGTACTTC
. TRBJ1-1 TRBV2 . CASLDSPTEAFF TGTGCCAGCTTGGACAGCCCCACTGAAGCTTTCTTT
. TRBJ2-2 TRBV7-3 TRBD2 CASSLRGDTGELFF TGTGCCAGCAGCTTACGGGGGGACACCGGGGAGCTGTTTTTT
. TRBJ2-1 TRBV7-9 . CASSLAGGRVFNEQFF TGTGCCAGCAGCTTAGCGGGTGGCAGGGTATTCAATGAGCAGTTCTTC
. TRBJ2-2 TRBV20-1 TRBD1 CSARTGVTGELFF TGCAGTGCTAGGACAGGGGTCACCGGGGAGCTGTTTTTT
. TRBJ1-3 TRBV4-3 . CASSQDSGFGNTIYF TGCGCCAGCAGCCAAGATTCAGGGTTTGGAAACACCATATATTTT
. TRBJ2-1 TRBV29-1 . CSVEDRGAVGYNEQFF TGCAGCGTTGAAGATCGAGGGGCGGTAGGTTACAATGAGCAGTTCTTC
once TRBJ2-5 TRBV7-3 . CASSSIPQETQYF TGTGCCAGCAGCTCTATACCCCAAGAGACCCAGTACTTC
. TRBJ1-6 TRBV7-6 . CASTGAANSPLHF TGTGCCAGTACTGGGGCAGCCAATTCACCCCTCCACTTT